These 27 T cell receptor beta chains were all obtained from the same sample, sequenced in a study of T cell changes during pregnancy in multiple sclerosis (dated by TCRdb to between 2018 and 2020). Libraries were constructed by the immunoSEQ multiplex PCR assay. As stored in TCRdb, this immuneACCESS dataset retains in-frame rearrangements with V and J assigned. A fraction of the clones does not appear; measured against another copy, unresolved V genes explain less than half of the discrepancy, and the remainder lacks a known reason. The table for this sample lists tens of thousands of clones; approximately 95% of them were counted only once. Roughly 0.14% of the sample lies in the top ten. The material was CD4+ T cells from peripheral blood mononuclear cells, obtained after pregnancy. The source of these receptors is a female donor with multiple sclerosis, enrolled in a pregnancy study.

The chain combines TRBV28 with TRBJ2-6; 7 bases fit TRBD2. The V gene's germline CDR1 is MDHEN and CDR2 SYDVKM. The J segment lost 2 bases and the V segment lost 6 bases, leaving 7 bases of the junction unmatched. The CDR3 sequence is 16 residues long. The CDR3 sequence: CASRPQGGAGANVLTF. DNA of the CDR3: TGTGCCAGCAGGCCGCAGGGAGGGGCTGGGGCCAACGTCCTGACTTTC. Drawing the rest from reference TRBV28 and TRBJ2-6, the complete variable domain is DVKVTQSSRYLVKRTGEKVFLECVQDMDHENMFWYRQDPGLGLRLIYFSYDVKMKEKGDIPEGYSVSREKKERFSLILESASTNQTSMYLCASRPQGGAGANVLTFGAGSRLTVL.

The DNA for the CDR3 is TGTGCCAGCAGCCCAGACAGCTACTCTGGAAACACCATATATTTT. As protein: CASSPDSYSGNTIYF. The gene calls are TRBV11-3 and TRBJ1-3; a weak D match, TRBD1 (5 bases). This CDR3 contains 15 residues. Germline CDR1 is SGHNT and CDR2 is YENEEA. Trimming cost V 5 bases and J 0 bases, with 11 bases left between them.

The chain has TRBV18 and TRBJ2-5, with unresolved D. Trimming stripped 5 bases from V and 2 bases from J, with 15 bases between. Germline lookup yields CDR1 KGHSH and CDR2 LQKENI. This CDR3 is built from 15 residues. CDR3 protein: CASSSIPGSQETQYF. The CDR3 DNA sequence: TGTGCCAGCTCATCAATCCCCGGGTCTCAAGAGACCCAGTACTTC.

The chain has TRBV12-5 and TRBJ1-1; TRBD1 matches at 8 bases. The J segment lost 9 bases and the V segment lost 1 base, leaving 7 bases of the junction unmatched. The length of the CDR3 is 14 residues. CDR1 LGHNT and CDR2 FRNRAP come from the germline V gene. The CDR3 region has the DNA TGTGCTAGTGGTTTGGGACAGGGGAGGGAGAAAGCTTTCTTT. Translation: CASGLGQGREKAFF.

J is TRBJ1-1 and V is TRBV7-9, with D maybe TRBD1 (5 bases). Germline V gives CDR1 SEHNR, CDR2 FQNEAQ (reference sequence). V was shortened by 8 bases and J by 4 bases, with 8 bases between the two germline ends. The CDR3 has 11 residues. CDR3 in amino acids: CASAGFTEAFF. CDR3 sequence (DNA): TGTGCCAGCGCAGGGTTCACTGAAGCTTTCTTT.

The V call is TRBV18, the J call TRBJ2-1, with 8 bases fitting TRBD2. J was trimmed by 6 bases and V by 4 bases; bases with no gene match: 8. Per germline, CDR1 KGHSH and CDR2 LQKENI. This CDR3 is built from 15 residues. CDR3 sequence (DNA): TGTGCCAGCTCACTACAGCGGGAGTTAATCAATGAGCAGTTCTTC. It translates to CASSLQRELINEQFF.

The chain is built from TRBV11-3 and TRBJ2-2; D is perhaps TRBD2 (5 bases). This CDR3 region has 13 residues. The germline V and J ends were trimmed by 9 bases and 3 bases, with 11 bases remaining between them. Germline CDR1 SGHNT, CDR2 YENEEA. As DNA, the CDR3 is TGTGCCAGTCGTAAGAGGGACACCGGGGAGCTGTTTTTT. It translates to CASRKRDTGELFF.

The rearrangement uses TRBV18 and TRBJ1-1; D perhaps matches TRBD1 (6 bases). Germline V lookup: CDR1 KGHSH, CDR2 LQKENI. V lost 6 bases and J lost 1, with 9 bases in between. The CDR3 spans 13 residues. CDR3 in amino acids: CASSGQWNTEAFF. CDR3 sequence (DNA): TGTGCCAGCTCCGGACAGTGGAACACTGAAGCTTTCTTT.

This sequence joins TRBV28 and TRBJ1-2, with a tentative D call TRBD1 (6 bases). V gave up 5 bases and J gave up 10 bases, with 14 bases separating them. The CDR3 covers 12 residues. From germline, CDR1 is MDHEN and CDR2 SYDVKM. DNA for the CDR3: TGTGCCAGCAGTACCACCGGGACACCCTACACCTTC. Protein sequence: CASSTTGTPYTF.

The chain links TRBV5-1 to TRBJ2-2; 11 nucleotides match TRBD2. Germline V lookup: CDR1 SGHRS, CDR2 YFSETQ. The CDR3 has 15 amino acids. V dropped 6 bases and J dropped 5; count of bases not matched to a gene: 6. This chain's CDR3 is CASNYGTSGTGELFF. For the CDR3, the DNA is TGCGCCAGCAATTACGGGACTAGCGGTACCGGGGAGCTGTTTTTT.

In its sample, this clone was seen once. The rearrangement joins TRBV2 to TRBJ2-3; the D gene is possibly TRBD1 (6 bases). This CDR3 has 13 amino acids. V gave up 4 bases and J gave up 6 bases, with 11 bases separating them. Germline V lookup: CDR1 SNHLY, CDR2 FYNNEI. CDR3: CASSAPGADTQYF. CDR3 sequence (DNA): TGTGCCAGCAGTGCCCCAGGGGCGGATACGCAGTATTTT.

The J gene is TRBJ2-3, the V gene TRBV28, with 8 bases lining up with TRBD1. The CDR3 spans 16 residues. V lost 8 bases, J lost 2 bases, and 12 bases stayed unmatched. The germline V gene has CDR1 MDHEN and CDR2 SYDVKM. The CDR3 DNA reads as TGTGCCAGCCGCTTGACAGGGGCCTATACCACAGATACGCAGTATTTT. Residues: CASRLTGAYTTDTQYF.

The chain has TRBV6-5 and TRBJ1-4, with 7 bases aligning to TRBD1. There are 14 residues in the CDR3. Germline assignment: CDR1 MNHEY and CDR2 SVGAGI. With 7 bases clipped from V and 4 bases from J, the junction kept 6 bases outside the gene matches. CDR3 sequence reads: CASTPGQFNEKLFF. CDR3 in DNA: TGTGCCAGCACACCGGGACAGTTTAATGAAAAACTGTTTTTT.

The gene calls are TRBV29-1 and TRBJ2-7; 9 bases match TRBD1. Germline CDR1 is SQVTM and CDR2 is ANQGSEA. CDR3 length: 15 amino acids. The J segment lost 3 bases and the V segment lost 1 base, leaving 7 bases of the junction unmatched. CDR3 sequence: CSVEVGQGSYYEQYF. CDR3 sequence (DNA): TGCAGCGTTGAAGTGGGACAGGGCTCGTACTACGAGCAGTACTTC.

This rearrangement joins TRBV5-1 to TRBJ2-5; 8 nucleotides agree with TRBD1. In germline, CDR1 is SGHRS, CDR2 YFSETQ. V was pared by 3 bases and J by 2 bases, with 6 bases of the junction left unmatched. This CDR3 has 15 amino acids. DNA for the CDR3: TGCGCCAGCAGCTCCCGGACAGGGCTACAAGAGACCCAGTACTTC. This codes for CASSSRTGLQETQYF.

On this clone itself: The junction departs from germline at one end; a sequencing error may be responsible. The V and J genes are TRBV2 and TRBJ1-4, with 7 bases fitting TRBD1. Germline V CDR1 and CDR2: SNHLY, FYNNEI. This CDR3 spans 15 amino acids. For the CDR3, the DNA is TGTGCCAGCAGCGAAGGGACAGCCGCTAATGAAAAACTGTTTTTT. Protein product: CASSEGTAANEKLFF.

The V and J genes are TRBV6-5 and TRBJ2-2; perhaps TRBD2 as D (5 bases). The V end lost 0 bases, the J end lost 7 bases, and 15 bases lay between the germline ends. The CDR3 loop spans 16 amino acids. The germline CDR1 and CDR2 sequences are MNHEY and SVGAGI. DNA of the CDR3: TGTGCCAGCAGTTACTCGACACTAGTTCGCGGCGGGGAGCTGTTTTTT. This translates into CASSYSTLVRGGELFF.

The chain joins TRBV2 to TRBJ2-1; D possibly corresponds to TRBD2 (6 bases). The ends were cut back, 8 bases at V and 0 bases at J, with 14 bases in the middle. The CDR3 covers 15 residues. From germline, CDR1 is SNHLY and CDR2 FYNNEI. The CDR3 loop reads CASCREASSYNEQFF. CDR3 nucleotides: TGTGCCAGCTGCAGGGAGGCGAGCTCCTACAATGAGCAGTTCTTC. Filled out from reference TRBV2 and TRBJ2-1, the complete variable domain reads EPEVTQTPSHQVTQMGQEVILRCVPISNHLYFYWYRQILGQKVEFLVSFYNNEISEKSEIFDDQFSVERPDGSNFTLKIRSTKLEDSAMYFCASCREASSYNEQFFGPGTRLTVL.

Concerning this clone: At the DNA level, this CDR3 is encoded by other sequences in the same sample as well. The chain is built from TRBV27 and TRBJ2-7; maybe TRBD2 (6 bases). Trimming cost V 6 bases and J 4 bases, with 7 bases left between them. Germline CDR1 reads MNHEY; CDR2 reads SMNVEV (reference sequence). The CDR3 covers 11 residues. The CDR3 region is CASSRGYEQYF. DNA of the CDR3: TGTGCCAGCAGCCGGGGGTACGAGCAGTACTTC.

This rearrangement joins TRBV5-1 to TRBJ1-1; 7 positions agree with TRBD1. The CDR3 covers 13 residues. The ends lost 4 bases at V and 6 bases at J; junction bases unmatched: 6. Germline CDR1 reads SGHRS; CDR2 reads YFSETQ. Here the CDR3 reads CASSDRQGAEAFF. Written as DNA, the CDR3 is TGCGCCAGCAGCGACCGACAGGGCGCTGAAGCTTTCTTT.

This clone was seen just once. The rearrangement uses TRBV16 and TRBJ2-3; 7 bases agree with TRBD1. The germline CDR1 and CDR2 sequences are KGHSY and FQNENV. J gave up 6 bases and V 4 bases, and 10 bases lay outside the gene matches. This CDR3 is 15 amino acids long. The CDR3 DNA follows: TGTGCCAGCAGCCCCTCGAGGGTACAGGGGGATACGCAGTATTTT. Protein: CASSPSRVQGDTQYF.

This rearrangement joins TRBV7-3 to TRBJ2-1; weak D call: TRBD2 (6 bases). The V gene lost 0 bases and the J gene lost 13 bases, with 10 bases spanning the gap. Germline-derived CDR1 and CDR2 are SGHTA and FQGTGA. The length of the CDR3 is 12 residues. CDR3 in amino acids: CASSLTGGRQFF. The CDR3 DNA reads TGTGCCAGCAGCTTAACGGGGGGAAGACAGTTCTTC.

This clone has more than one count but fewer than ten. One end of the junction varies from germline; a read error may be responsible. The V gene is TRBV7-7, the J gene TRBJ2-3; D gene unclear. Germline CDR1 is SSHAT and CDR2 is FNYEAQ (reference sequence). The CDR3 is 13 residues long. The CDR3 DNA sequence: TGTGCTAGCAGCTTATGGCAAGCAGATACGCAGTATTTT. Amino acid sequence: CASSLWQADTQYF.

J is TRBJ2-1 and V is TRBV29-1; 9 bases line up with TRBD2. The trim removed 8 bases at V and 4 bases at J, leaving 6 bases unmatched. Germline CDR1 is SQVTM and CDR2 is ANQGSEA. The CDR3 runs 13 residues. The CDR3 nucleotides are TGCAGCACTGGACTAGCGAAATACAATGAGCAGTTCTTC. Amino acids: CSTGLAKYNEQFF.

V gene TRBV7-9 combines with J gene TRBJ1-6, with 7 bases identical to TRBD1. Germline-derived CDR1 and CDR2 are SEHNR and FQNEAQ (reference sequence). The CDR3 extends over 14 amino acids. Trimming cost V 7 bases and J 7 bases; bases outside gene matches: 7. The CDR3 DNA reads as TGTGCCAGCACCTTTAAAGGGGGCAATTCACCCCTCCACTTT. Translated: CASTFKGGNSPLHF.

The gene calls are TRBV28 and TRBJ2-7; D might be TRBD2 (7 bases). This CDR3 contains 14 residues. Germline V CDR1 and CDR2: MDHEN, SYDVKM. Trimming stripped 6 bases from V and 3 bases from J, with 15 bases between. CDR3 coding DNA: TGTGCCAGCAGGGGGGGGGCGCGGGACTACGAGCAGTACTTC. Translated, it gives CASRGGARDYEQYF. Looking up the rest from reference TRBV28 and TRBJ2-7 gives the full variable domain: DVKVTQSSRYLVKRTGEKVFLECVQDMDHENMFWYRQDPGLGLRLIYFSYDVKMKEKGDIPEGYSVSREKKERFSLILESASTNQTSMYLCASRGGARDYEQYFGPGTRLTVT.

The rearrangement joins TRBV4-1 to TRBJ1-1, with 8 bases aligning to TRBD1. Germline CDR1 and CDR2: MGHRA and YSYEKL. V trimming: 1 base; J trimming: 5 bases; junction bases outside the gene matches: 3. The length of the CDR3 is 14 residues. CDR3 DNA: TGCGCCAGCAGCCAAGCCAGGGGGCGTACTGAAGCTTTCTTT. This translates into CASSQARGRTEAFF.